This is a list of T cell receptor beta chains from one sample in a study of blood T cell repertoires in COVID-19. Here immunoSEQ multiplex PCR was the method, and the copy in TCRdb shows in-frame clones only, minus some. The sample has some 130,000 clones, around 88% seen once. Sequencing was carried out using peripheral blood. The receptors stem from a man aged 50-60 years with acute or convalescent COVID-19. Each CDR3 is given with its conserved first and last residue. The D gene is left open where the match is weak. Clone size, where shown, is once, few, many, or a class for clones that have expanded.

clone size: NA; D gene: NA; V gene: TRBV18; J gene: TRBJ1-1; CDR3 protein: CASSPTQGLQAFF; CDR3 DNA: TGTGCCAGCTCACCTACCCAGGGACTTCAAGCTTTCTTT
clone size: NA; D gene: NA; V gene: TRBV28; J gene: TRBJ1-4; CDR3 protein: CASSYYRANEKLFF; CDR3 DNA: TGTGCCAGCAGTTACTACCGAGCTAATGAAAAACTGTTTTTT
clone size: NA; D gene: TRBD1; V gene: TRBV28; J gene: TRBJ1-6; CDR3 protein: CASSLYRDRDYNSPLHF; CDR3 DNA: TGTGCCAGCAGTTTGTACCGGGACAGGGATTATAATTCACCCCTCCACTTT
clone size: once; D gene: TRBD1; V gene: TRBV5-6; J gene: TRBJ1-5; CDR3 protein: CASSSSPGTGNLRPQHF; CDR3 DNA: TGTGCCAGCAGCTCTTCTCCCGGGACAGGGAATCTTCGGCCCCAGCATTTT
clone size: NA; D gene: NA; V gene: TRBV10-3; J gene: TRBJ1-2; CDR3 protein: CAISEILRDSGYTF; CDR3 DNA: TGTGCCATCAGTGAGATTCTCCGGGACTCCGGCTACACCTTC
clone size: NA; D gene: TRBD1; V gene: TRBV28; J gene: TRBJ1-5; CDR3 protein: CASSPGTGAYNQPQHF; CDR3 DNA: TGTGCCAGCAGTCCAGGGACAGGGGCCTACAATCAGCCCCAGCATTTT
clone size: NA; D gene: NA; V gene: TRBV27; J gene: TRBJ1-1; CDR3 protein: CASGGSGGFSEAFF; CDR3 DNA: TGTGCCAGCGGGGGGAGCGGAGGGTTTTCTGAAGCTTTCTTT
clone size: NA; D gene: NA; V gene: TRBV5-4; J gene: TRBJ2-3; CDR3 protein: CASSEGSSTDTQYF; CDR3 DNA: TGTGCCAGCAGCGAGGGATCGAGCACAGATACGCAGTATTTT
clone size: NA; D gene: TRBD1; V gene: TRBV7-8; J gene: TRBJ1-2; CDR3 protein: CASSLGLDRDGYTF; CDR3 DNA: TGTGCCAGCAGCTTAGGACTAGACAGGGATGGCTACACCTTC
clone size: NA; D gene: NA; V gene: TRBV28; J gene: TRBJ1-3; CDR3 protein: CASSLPQGTGNTIYF; CDR3 DNA: TGTGCCAGCAGTCTCCCACAGGGAACTGGAAACACCATATATTTT
clone size: NA; D gene: TRBD1; V gene: TRBV5-1; J gene: TRBJ2-5; CDR3 protein: CASSLETGSEETQYF; CDR3 DNA: TGCGCCAGCAGCTTGGAGACAGGGTCGGAAGAGACCCAGTACTTC
clone size: NA; D gene: NA; V gene: TRBV30; J gene: TRBJ2-6; CDR3 protein: CAWTDRLGGQSVGANVLTF; CDR3 DNA: TGTGCCTGGACCGATCGCTTGGGGGGACAGTCGGTTGGGGCCAACGTCCTGACTTTC
clone size: NA; D gene: TRBD1; V gene: TRBV27; J gene: TRBJ1-6; CDR3 protein: CASSSDRGGGISPLHF; CDR3 DNA: TGTGCCAGCAGTTCTGACAGGGGCGGAGGGATTTCACCCCTCCACTTT
clone size: NA; D gene: TRBD1; V gene: TRBV5-1; J gene: TRBJ1-2; CDR3 protein: CASRSEQGASGYTF; CDR3 DNA: TGCGCCAGCAGGTCAGAACAGGGGGCTAGCGGCTACACCTTC
clone size: NA; D gene: TRBD2; V gene: TRBV10-2; J gene: TRBJ2-5; CDR3 protein: CASSLAGGETQYF; CDR3 DNA: TGCGCCAGCTCTCTAGCGGGAGGAGAGACCCAGTACTTC
clone size: NA; D gene: TRBD1; V gene: TRBV27; J gene: TRBJ1-1; CDR3 protein: CASSPGTAGGAFF; CDR3 DNA: TGTGCCAGCAGCCCCGGGACAGCCGGCGGGGCTTTCTTT
clone size: NA; D gene: NA; V gene: TRBV19; J gene: TRBJ1-1; CDR3 protein: CASSIDPSGTEAFF; CDR3 DNA: TGTGCCAGTAGTATAGACCCCTCGGGGACTGAAGCTTTCTTT
clone size: NA; D gene: NA; V gene: TRBV10-3; J gene: TRBJ1-1; CDR3 protein: CAISGGGHTEAFF; CDR3 DNA: TGTGCCATCAGTGGCGGGGGGCACACTGAAGCTTTCTTT
clone size: NA; D gene: TRBD1; V gene: TRBV7-2; J gene: TRBJ1-5; CDR3 protein: CASSPTGGQAIFLEPQHF; CDR3 DNA: TGTGCCAGCAGCCCAACTGGGGGACAGGCGATATTCTTGGAGCCCCAGCATTTT
clone size: NA; D gene: TRBD2; V gene: TRBV5-1; J gene: TRBJ2-3; CDR3 protein: CASSLGLAGGDTQYF; CDR3 DNA: TGCGCCAGCAGCTTAGGACTAGCGGGAGGGGATACGCAGTATTTT
clone size: once; D gene: NA; V gene: TRBV13; J gene: TRBJ1-2; CDR3 protein: CASSLRTPGQRANYGYTF; CDR3 DNA: TGTGCCAGCAGTCTACGAACGCCGGGACAACGCGCTAACTATGGCTACACCTTC
clone size: NA; D gene: TRBD1; V gene: TRBV6-5; J gene: TRBJ2-7; CDR3 protein: CASSRDRTSSYEQYF; CDR3 DNA: TGTGCCAGCAGTCGGGACAGGACCAGCTCCTACGAGCAGTACTTC
clone size: NA; D gene: TRBD1; V gene: TRBV2; J gene: TRBJ1-3; CDR3 protein: CASSESRDRGPSLYF; CDR3 DNA: TGTGCCAGCAGTGAGAGCCGGGACAGGGGGCCTTCTTTATATTTT
clone size: NA; D gene: TRBD1; V gene: TRBV6-5; J gene: TRBJ1-2; CDR3 protein: CASSRQGRYGYTF; CDR3 DNA: TGTGCCAGCAGTCGACAGGGACGCTATGGCTACACCTTC
clone size: once; D gene: NA; V gene: TRBV29-1; J gene: TRBJ1-3; CDR3 protein: CSVEKGIGGNTIYF; CDR3 DNA: TGCAGCGTTGAAAAGGGGATAGGGGGAAACACCATATATTTT
clone size: NA; D gene: NA; V gene: TRBV30; J gene: TRBJ1-6; CDR3 protein: CATGNSNSPLHF; CDR3 DNA: TGTGCAACGGGGAACTCTAATTCACCCCTCCACTTT
clone size: NA; D gene: TRBD2; V gene: TRBV24-1; J gene: TRBJ2-1; CDR3 protein: CATSDPTSGLYNEQFF; CDR3 DNA: TGTGCCACCAGTGACCCTACTAGCGGGTTATACAATGAGCAGTTCTTC
clone size: NA; D gene: TRBD1; V gene: TRBV2; J gene: TRBJ1-2; CDR3 protein: CHMTGNYGYTF; CDR3 DNA: TGCCATATGACAGGGAACTATGGCTACACCTTC
clone size: NA; D gene: NA; V gene: TRBV12-3/TRBV12-4; J gene: TRBJ1-1; CDR3 protein: CASSQGLWTEAFF; CDR3 DNA: TGTGCCAGCAGCCAGGGGTTATGGACTGAAGCTTTCTTT
clone size: once; D gene: NA; V gene: TRBV27; J gene: TRBJ1-4; CDR3 protein: CASSYLAGLPGEKLFF; CDR3 DNA: TGTGCCAGCAGCTACCTCGCCGGCCTCCCAGGCGAAAAACTGTTTTTT
clone size: NA; D gene: NA; V gene: TRBV6-5; J gene: TRBJ1-3; CDR3 protein: CASSYRGSPGNTIYF; CDR3 DNA: TGTGCCAGCAGTTACCGCGGGTCGCCCGGAAACACCATATATTTT
clone size: NA; D gene: NA; V gene: TRBV9; J gene: TRBJ1-2; CDR3 protein: CASSVESVPGGYTF; CDR3 DNA: TGTGCCAGCAGCGTAGAGTCCGTCCCCGGGGGCTACACCTTC